This record covers a single T cell receptor (beta chain). These data are taken from a study of OX40 agonist ivuxolimab in advanced cancers. TCRdb keeps only in-frame clones here, not all; method: immunoSEQ multiplex PCR. The sample lists approximately 74,000 clones; 90% were seen once. Excluded were patients having autoimmune disease history or systemic immunosuppression. This CDR3 comprises 16 residues. V dropped 2 bases and J dropped 5 bases, with 19 bases sitting between them. Per the germline V gene, CDR1 is SNHLY and CDR2 is FYNNEI. Material: CD4+ or CD8+ T cells sorted from blood, obtained in a trial of the OX40 agonist ivuxolimab. This clonotype originated in an adult with an advanced solid tumor such as melanoma, head and neck, liver or kidney cancer. J is TRBJ2-7 and V is TRBV2; D may match TRBD1 or TRBD2 (6 bases each). The DNA for the CDR3 is TGTGCCAGCAGTGAATACGGGACTCCGGGACACGACGAGCAGTACTTC. This sequence encodes CASSEYGTPGHDEQYF. Variable domain in full (rest from reference TRBV2 and TRBJ2-7): EPEVTQTPSHQVTQMGQEVILRCVPISNHLYFYWYRQILGQKVEFLVSFYNNEISEKSEIFDDQFSVERPDGSNFTLKIRSTKLEDSAMYFCASSEYGTPGHDEQYFGPGTRLTVT.